A single sample gave rise to the 19 T cell receptor beta chains below, sequenced in a study of blood T cell repertoires in COVID-19. Assay used: immunoSEQ multiplex PCR; TCRdb lists only in-frame clones, some missing. The sample has roughly 230,000 clones, roughly nine tenths seen once. The material sequenced was PBMCs or T cells enriched from blood (not recorded which). The receptors derive from a woman in her 30s with acute COVID-19.

The chain links TRBV7-8 to TRBJ1-2; TRBD1 matches 8 bases. V gave up 5 bases and J gave up 4 bases; unmatched junction bases: 6. The CDR3 has 14 residues. Germline assignment: CDR1 SGHVS and CDR2 FQNEAQ. The chain's CDR3 is CASSDKTGVYGYTF. The DNA of the CDR3 is TGTGCCAGCAGCGACAAGACAGGGGTCTATGGCTACACCTTC. Full variable domain (remainder filled in from reference TRBV7-8 and TRBJ1-2): GAGVSQSPRYKVAKRGQDVALRCDPISGHVSLFWYQQALGQGPEFLTYFQNEAQLDKSGLPSDRFFAERPEGSVSTLKIQRTQQEDSAVYLCASSDKTGVYGYTFGSGTRLTVV.

This clone was counted between two and nine times. The V and J genes are TRBV25-1 and TRBJ2-7; D not certain. V gave up 9 bases and J gave up 1 base, with 13 bases separating them. The germline gives CDR1 MGHDK, CDR2 SYGVNS. The length of the CDR3 is 13 residues. The DNA of the CDR3 is TGTGCCAGTCAGAAGACAACTTCCTACGAGCAGTACTTC. This translates into CASQKTTSYEQYF.

The count of this clone is one. This chain uses TRBV9 with TRBJ1-2; D not certain. Germline V gene lookup returns CDR1 SGDLS and CDR2 YYNGEE. There are 14 residues in the CDR3. V lost 0 bases to trimming and J lost 1 base, with 7 bases between them. The CDR3 is CASSVGTDNYGYTF. CDR3 nucleotide sequence: TGTGCCAGCAGCGTAGGCACAGATAACTATGGCTACACCTTC. Full variable domain (missing parts from reference TRBV9 and TRBJ1-2): DSGVTQTPKHLITATGQRVTLRCSPRSGDLSVYWYQQSLDQGLQFLIQYYNGEERAKGNILERFSAQQFPDLHSELNLSSLELGDSALYFCASSVGTDNYGYTFGSGTRLTVV.

The CDR3 region is CASSQRPGNYGYTF. The CDR3 region has the DNA TGCGCCAGCAGCCAACGACCCGGGAACTATGGCTACACCTTC. The J gene is TRBJ1-2, the V gene TRBV4-3; D gene unclear. Germline CDR1 reads LGHNA; CDR2 reads YSLEER. Trimming removed 2 bases at V and 2 bases at J, with 9 bases between. The CDR3 contains 14 residues.

This rearrangement joins TRBV10-3 to TRBJ1-1; D call uncertain. The CDR3 is 14 amino acids. CDR1 is ENHRY, CDR2 SYGVKD, per germline. Trimming removed 3 bases from V and 4 bases from J, with 12 bases in between. Here the CDR3 reads CAISDIESSTEAFF. CDR3 sequence (DNA): TGTGCCATCAGTGATATAGAGAGTAGCACTGAAGCTTTCTTT.

The V and J genes are TRBV5-5 and TRBJ1-1; D call uncertain. CDR1 and CDR2 (germline): SGHKS, YYEKEE (reference sequence). This CDR3 is built from 15 residues. V was pared by 3 bases and J by 4 bases, with 16 bases between. CDR3 sequence: CASSWASEGLTEAFF. DNA for the CDR3: TGTGCCAGCAGCTGGGCCAGTGAGGGCCTCACTGAAGCTTTCTTT.

This chain links TRBV2 with TRBJ1-4; 7 bases match TRBD1. The CDR3 consists of 14 residues. The germline CDR1 and CDR2 sequences are SNHLY and FYNNEI. V gave up 6 bases and J gave up 7 bases; unmatched junction bases: 8. CDR3 sequence: CASRDDRDFEKLFF. Written as DNA, the CDR3 is TGTGCCAGCAGGGACGACAGGGATTTTGAAAAACTGTTTTTT. The whole variable domain, filled in from reference TRBV2 and TRBJ1-4, reads EPEVTQTPSHQVTQMGQEVILRCVPISNHLYFYWYRQILGQKVEFLVSFYNNEISEKSEIFDDQFSVERPDGSNFTLKIRSTKLEDSAMYFCASRDDRDFEKLFFGSGTQLSVL.

J is TRBJ2-7 and V is TRBV7-2, with 11 bases fitting TRBD2. The CDR3 contains 14 residues. After removal of 4 bases from V and 4 bases from J, the junction contained 3 bases not matched to a gene. CDR1 and CDR2 (germline): SGHTA, FQGNSA. CDR3 in amino acids: CASSSSGGKYEQYF. As DNA, the CDR3 is TGTGCCAGCAGCTCTAGCGGGGGGAAATACGAGCAGTACTTC.

The chain uses TRBV7-9 and TRBJ1-5; the match to TRBD1 covers 9 bases. CDR1 is SEHNR and CDR2 is FQNEAQ in the germline V gene (reference sequence). The CDR3 spans 16 residues. The ends lost 5 bases at V and 3 bases at J; junction bases unmatched: 8. CDR3 region: CASSPGTGSINQPQHF. As DNA, the CDR3 is TGTGCCAGCAGCCCCGGGACAGGGTCAATCAATCAGCCCCAGCATTTT. Full variable domain (outside the CDR3, taken from reference TRBV7-9 and TRBJ1-5): DTGVSQNPRHKITKRGQNVTFRCDPISEHNRLYWYRQTLGQGPEFLTYFQNEAQLEKSRLLSDRFSAERPKGSFSTLEIQRTEQGDSAMYLCASSPGTGSINQPQHFGDGTRLSIL.

This clone appeared a single time. This sequence joins TRBV9 and TRBJ1-2; D unclear. V lost 0 bases to trimming and J lost 4 bases, with 10 bases between them. CDR1 is SGDLS, CDR2 YYNGEE, per germline. The CDR3 extends over 14 amino acids. As DNA, the CDR3 is TGTGCCAGCAGCGTAGAAGAGGGCGGCTATGGCTACACCTTC. Translating it yields CASSVEEGGYGYTF.

V is TRBV19 and J is TRBJ1-5, with 7 bases identical to TRBD1. CDR1 is LNHDA and CDR2 is SQIVND in the germline V gene (reference sequence). The CDR3 runs 16 residues. V lost 6 bases and J lost 6; bases outside the gene matches: 14. The CDR3 loop is CASSPTGSALSQPQHF. The CDR3, as DNA: TGTGCCAGTAGCCCGACAGGGTCAGCCCTTAGTCAGCCCCAGCATTTT.

This chain joins TRBV5-1 and TRBJ1-1, with D perhaps TRBD1 (6 bases). Trimming took off 2 bases at V and 6 bases at J, with 8 bases between the two ends. This CDR3 is 12 amino acids long. Germline-derived CDR1 and CDR2 are SGHRS and YFSETQ. CDR3 loop: CASSLGGPEAFF. The CDR3 DNA reads TGCGCCAGCAGCTTAGGGGGACCTGAAGCTTTCTTT.

This rearrangement joins TRBV3-1 (or the pseudogene TRBV3-2) to TRBJ1-2; 7 bases agree with TRBD1. CDR1 is LGHDT, CDR2 YNNKEL, per germline (reference sequence). The CDR3 extends over 16 amino acids. V was pared by 4 bases and J by 2 bases, with 10 bases of the junction left unmatched. CDR3 sequence (DNA): TGTGCCAGCAGCCCCAGGGGACAGCGCCCGAACTATGGCTACACCTTC. Translated: CASSPRGQRPNYGYTF.

This clone was seen a few times. The chain joins TRBV7-8 to TRBJ1-2; D perhaps matches TRBD1 (5 bases). This CDR3 region has 14 residues. The germline gives CDR1 SGHVS, CDR2 FQNEAQ. V was clipped by 3 bases and J by 1 base, with 9 bases between them. CDR3 in DNA: TGTGCCAGCAGCTTGGCGGGGGGTAACTATGGCTACACCTTC. Translated, it gives CASSLAGGNYGYTF.

The gene calls are TRBV6-1 and TRBJ1-5; tentative D call: TRBD1 (6 bases). V was cut by 2 bases and J by 2 bases, with 10 bases left in between. Germline lookup yields CDR1 MNHNS and CDR2 SASEGT. This CDR3 is built from 15 residues. DNA of the CDR3: TGTGCCAGCAGTGAAAAGGGGGTTGGCAATCAGCCCCAGCATTTT. This sequence encodes CASSEKGVGNQPQHF.

This chain uses TRBV15 with TRBJ2-1; the match to TRBD1 covers 8 bases. The CDR3 has 15 amino acids. CDR1 and CDR2 (germline): LNHNV, YYDKDF (reference sequence). J lost 8 bases, V lost 5 bases, and 11 bases had no gene match. CDR3: CATSLRQGMGDEQFF. For the CDR3, the DNA is TGTGCCACCAGCCTACGACAGGGGATGGGCGATGAGCAGTTCTTC.

The chain couples TRBV6-5 to TRBJ2-7, with 7 bases that match TRBD2. This CDR3 has 14 amino acids. CDR1 is MNHEY and CDR2 is SVGAGI in the germline V gene. V shed 2 bases, J shed 0 bases, and the junction held 1 base outside the gene matches. The CDR3 sequence is CASSYGGGSYEQYF. CDR3 nucleotides: TGTGCCAGCAGTTACGGGGGGGGCTCCTACGAGCAGTACTTC.

The rearrangement links TRBV9 to TRBJ2-3; no definite D call. Trimming took off 0 bases at V and 1 base at J, with 9 bases between the two ends. The CDR3 consists of 15 residues. In germline, CDR1 is SGDLS, CDR2 YYNGEE. The CDR3 DNA is TGTGCCAGCAGCGTAGGGCTTTCCGGCACAGATACGCAGTATTTT. This gives the protein CASSVGLSGTDTQYF.

The CDR3 nucleotides are TGTGCCAGCAGTGAGGGACAGGACTACAATGAGCAGTTCTTC. Its protein product is CASSEGQDYNEQFF. The chain links TRBV7-9 to TRBJ2-1; 8 bases are a match to TRBD1. Trimming at V came to 6 bases and at J to 3 bases, leaving 4 bases not matched to a gene. Germline CDR1 reads SEHNR; CDR2 reads FQNEAQ (reference sequence). The CDR3 runs 14 residues.